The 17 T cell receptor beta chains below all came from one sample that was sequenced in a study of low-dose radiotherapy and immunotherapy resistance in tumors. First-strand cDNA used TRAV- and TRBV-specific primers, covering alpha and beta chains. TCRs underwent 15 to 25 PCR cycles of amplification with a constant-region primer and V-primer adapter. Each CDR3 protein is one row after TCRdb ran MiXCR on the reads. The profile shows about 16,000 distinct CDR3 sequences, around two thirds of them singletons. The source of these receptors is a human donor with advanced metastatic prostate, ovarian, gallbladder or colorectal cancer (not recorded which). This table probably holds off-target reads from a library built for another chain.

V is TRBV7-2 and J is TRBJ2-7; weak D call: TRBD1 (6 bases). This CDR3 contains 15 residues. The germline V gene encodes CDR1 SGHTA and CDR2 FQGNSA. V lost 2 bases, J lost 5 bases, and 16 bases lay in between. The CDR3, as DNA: TGTGCCAGCAGCTTATCCGGACAGTCGTCCCACGAGCAGTACTTC. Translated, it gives CASSLSGQSSHEQYF.

CDR3 nucleotide sequence: TGTGCCACAAGATCGGGGGGGGAGAACACTGAAGCTTTCTTT. This codes for CATRSGGENTEAFF. The rearrangement links TRBV24-1 to TRBJ1-1, with D possibly being TRBD1 (5 bases). Deletions cut 10 bases from V and 1 base from J, with 15 bases between. CDR3 length equals 14 residues. Germline V gene lookup returns CDR1 KGHDR and CDR2 SFDVKD.

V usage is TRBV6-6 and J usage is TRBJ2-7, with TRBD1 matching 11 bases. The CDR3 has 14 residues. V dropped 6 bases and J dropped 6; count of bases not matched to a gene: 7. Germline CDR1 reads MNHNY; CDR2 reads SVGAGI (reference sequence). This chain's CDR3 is CASRGTGGLFEQYF. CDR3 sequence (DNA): TGTGCCAGCAGAGGGACAGGGGGATTGTTCGAGCAGTACTTC.

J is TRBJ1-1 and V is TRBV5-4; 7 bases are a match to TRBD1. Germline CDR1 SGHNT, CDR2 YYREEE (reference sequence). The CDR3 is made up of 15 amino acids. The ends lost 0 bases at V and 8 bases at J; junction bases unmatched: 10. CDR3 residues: CASSLVGDRQNEAFF. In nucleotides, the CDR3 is TGTGCCAGCAGCTTGGTAGGGGACAGACAAAACGAAGCTTTCTTT.

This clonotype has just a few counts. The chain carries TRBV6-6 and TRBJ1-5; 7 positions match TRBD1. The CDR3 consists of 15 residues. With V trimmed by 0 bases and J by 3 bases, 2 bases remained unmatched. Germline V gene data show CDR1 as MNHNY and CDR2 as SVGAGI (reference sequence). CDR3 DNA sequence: TGTGCCAGCAGTTACTCCGACAGGGACAATCAGCCCCAGCATTTT. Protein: CASSYSDRDNQPQHF.

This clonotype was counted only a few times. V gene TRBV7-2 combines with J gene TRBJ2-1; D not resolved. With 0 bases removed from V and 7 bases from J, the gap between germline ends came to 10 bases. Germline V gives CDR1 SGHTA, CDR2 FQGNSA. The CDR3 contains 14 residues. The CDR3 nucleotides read TGTGCCAGCAGCTTAGCTCCTGGGCTTAATGAGCAGTTCTTC. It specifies CASSLAPGLNEQFF. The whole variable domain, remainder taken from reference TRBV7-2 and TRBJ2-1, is GAGVSQSPSNKVTEKGKDVELRCDPISGHTALYWYRQSLGQGLEFLIYFQGNSAPDKSGLPSDRFSAERTGGSVSTLTIQRTQQEDSAVYLCASSLAPGLNEQFFGPGTRLTVL.

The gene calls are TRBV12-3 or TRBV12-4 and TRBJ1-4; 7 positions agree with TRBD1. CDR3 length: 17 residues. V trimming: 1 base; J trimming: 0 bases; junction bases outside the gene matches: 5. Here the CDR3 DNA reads TGTGCCAGCAGTTTAGGATTCGGGACAGCAACTAATGAAAAACTGTTTTTT. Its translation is CASSLGFGTATNEKLFF.

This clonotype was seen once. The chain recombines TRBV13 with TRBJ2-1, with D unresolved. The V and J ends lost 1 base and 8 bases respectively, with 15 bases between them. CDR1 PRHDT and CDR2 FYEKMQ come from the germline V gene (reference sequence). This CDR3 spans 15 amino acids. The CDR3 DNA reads TGTGCCAGCAGCTTAGCGGTACTCAAAAGGGATGAGCAGTTCTTC. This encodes CASSLAVLKRDEQFF.

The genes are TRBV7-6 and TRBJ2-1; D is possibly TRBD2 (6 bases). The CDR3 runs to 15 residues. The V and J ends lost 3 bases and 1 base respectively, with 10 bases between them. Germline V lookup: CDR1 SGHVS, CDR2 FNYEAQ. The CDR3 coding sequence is TGTGCCAGCAGCTTCATGGGGGGTTCCTACAATGAGCAGTTCTTC. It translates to CASSFMGGSYNEQFF.

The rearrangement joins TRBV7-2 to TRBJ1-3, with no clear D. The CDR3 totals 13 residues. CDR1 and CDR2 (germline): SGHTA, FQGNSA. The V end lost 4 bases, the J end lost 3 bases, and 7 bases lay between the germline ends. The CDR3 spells CASSYNLGNTIYF. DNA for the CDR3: TGTGCCAGCAGCTACAATCTTGGAAACACCATATATTTT.

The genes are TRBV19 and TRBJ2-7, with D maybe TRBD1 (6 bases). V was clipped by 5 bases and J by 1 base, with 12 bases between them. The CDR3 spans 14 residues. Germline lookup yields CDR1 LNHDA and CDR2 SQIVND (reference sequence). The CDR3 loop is CASSVTGESYEQYF. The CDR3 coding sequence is TGTGCCAGTAGTGTGACAGGAGAGTCCTACGAGCAGTACTTC.

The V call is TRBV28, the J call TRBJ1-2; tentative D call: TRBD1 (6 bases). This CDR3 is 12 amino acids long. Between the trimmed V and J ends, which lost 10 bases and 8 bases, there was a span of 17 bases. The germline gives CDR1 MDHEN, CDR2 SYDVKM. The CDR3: CANYLKGEGYTF. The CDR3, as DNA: TGTGCCAACTACCTAAAGGGGGAAGGCTACACCTTC.

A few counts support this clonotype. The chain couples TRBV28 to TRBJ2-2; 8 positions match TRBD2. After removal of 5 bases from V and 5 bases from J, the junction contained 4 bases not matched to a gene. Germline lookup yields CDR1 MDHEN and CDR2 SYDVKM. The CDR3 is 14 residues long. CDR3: CASSRGGRTGELFF. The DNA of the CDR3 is TGTGCCAGCAGTCGGGGGGGCCGGACCGGGGAGCTGTTTTTT.

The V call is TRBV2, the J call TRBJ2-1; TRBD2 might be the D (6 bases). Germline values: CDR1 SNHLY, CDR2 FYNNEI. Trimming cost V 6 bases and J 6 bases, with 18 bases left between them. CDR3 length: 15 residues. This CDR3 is CASRLRDSQGNEQFF. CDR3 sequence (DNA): TGTGCCAGCAGACTAAGGGACTCCCAAGGCAATGAGCAGTTCTTC.

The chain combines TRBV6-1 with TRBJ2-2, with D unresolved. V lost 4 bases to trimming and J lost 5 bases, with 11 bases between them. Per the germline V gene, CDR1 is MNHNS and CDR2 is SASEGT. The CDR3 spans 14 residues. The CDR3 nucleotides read TGTGCCAGCAGTGCACCATGGGAAACCGGGGAGCTGTTTTTT. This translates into CASSAPWETGELFF.

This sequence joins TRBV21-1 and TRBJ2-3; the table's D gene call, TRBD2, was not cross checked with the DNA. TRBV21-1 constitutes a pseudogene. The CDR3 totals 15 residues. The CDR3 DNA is TGTGCCAGCAGCAAGGCTAGCGGGAGTGAAGATACGCAGTATTTT. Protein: CASSKASGSEDTQYF.

As DNA, the CDR3 is TGTGCCAGCAGCTTTCATCCGGGCGCTGCTTTCTTT. Translation gives CASSFHPGAAFF. The chain combines TRBV5-5 with TRBJ1-1; D gene uncertain. This CDR3 has 12 residues. Germline V gene data show CDR1 as SGHKS and CDR2 as YYEKEE (reference sequence). Trimming removed 2 bases from V and 11 bases from J, with 13 bases in between.